The following is a T cell receptor (beta chain) sequence with its context. The antigen it recognizes is unknown. Per-base qualities were not stored, and no clone one base away is much larger. This entry belongs to a study of shared clonotypes between healthy human individuals (TCRdb year 2020). The study in broad terms: The cohort included a few men and two women between 18 and 49 years of age. For each donor, CD4 naive and CD4 memory were each given three plates, CD8 naive was given two plates, and CD8 memory was given one plate. To estimate repertoire size and how much clonotype sharing occurs between individuals, the study deeply sequenced the blood TCR repertoires of roughly 5 healthy adults. Different laboratories and diverse techniques were used to prepare libraries and sequence TCR repertoires, to increase sequencing depth and limit assay-specific biases. Between about 0.8 and 9 billion PBMCs per donor were obtained by leukapheresis.

Using the deep immunoSEQ assay, multiplex PCR amplified TCR CDR3 regions from genomic DNA. For each cell subset, the extracted genomic DNA was distributed evenly across all wells of several immunoSEQ 96-well plates, and each plate served as one replicate. For sorted subsets, around 0.2 ug genomic DNA, equal to some 30,000 T cell genomes, was loaded into each replicate PCR. Purified libraries were measured with a Qubit 3.0 fluorometer, size-checked on a Bioanalyzer 2100, and measured again with the KAPA Library Quantification kit. Each immunoSEQ 96-well plate was sequenced on its own single-read 150-cycle Illumina NextSeq 550 flow cell. The source study handled its data this way. Because the immunoSEQ output included only junctional sequences and no quality scores, the filtering could not be the same as the filtering used for full-length reads. To assign V/J genes and CDR3, sequences were annotated against IMGT germline references using PyIR, a Python wrapper for IgBLAST v1.9. Reads with weak V/J assignments (E-value above 1e-6), missing CDR3, stop codons, out-of-frame junctions, or ambiguous translated residues were removed. A V3J clonotype was defined by an identical inferred V gene, J gene, and CDR3 amino acid sequence. To compute the percentage overlap between repertoires, the number of shared unique clonotypes was divided by the size of the smaller repertoire. Three approaches were used to assess repertoire richness: RTK rarefaction, the Chao1 estimator, and Recon v2.1 estimates of unobserved clonotypes. Generation probabilities were computed with OLGA for all TCRbeta clonotypes obtained by the gDNA method from four donors. Sourced from immuneACCESS, this table was stored by TCRdb with only in-frame sequences that have V and J called. A share of the clones is absent; for the studies checked, an unresolved V gene accounts for under half, and the remainder has no known explanation. For V, J and clone size, that table is used; D and trimming come from the DNA. Within this sample are around 2.5 million clones, with approximately 93% of them counted one time only. The ten largest clones take up about 0.34% of the sample.

Taken from the germline V gene, the CDR1 and CDR2 loops are SGHDT and YYEEEE. V ends up 4 bases short and J 6 bases short, with an unmatched junction base count of 13. Including the terminal cysteine and phenylalanine, the CDR3 comprises 17 residues. Just the 51-base CDR3 DNA is kept, in frame starting at base 1. General conclusions and limits of the study: Naive subsets generally had larger estimated clonotype richness than memory subsets. Rarefaction of sorted-subset datasets indicated incomplete sequencing despite the large sequencing depth. Pairwise subsampling indicated that sequencing depth was expected to affect the degree of clonotype sharing among donors. Because the study included a small number of donors, the genetic and exposure-history diversity represented was limited. Only blood was sampled, and tissue TCR repertoires likely differ from those in blood. Compared with non-shared clonotypes, clonotypes shared by all four sorted-subset donors had higher generation probabilities. Across a handful of donors, around 5% of naive CD4, roughly 3.4% of naive CD8, 2% to 2.5% of memory CD4, and about 0.4% of memory CD8 clonotypes were shared.

The donors were healthy, HIV-negative adults who had no recently reported acute infections or vaccinations. All donors were Caucasian adults living in Nashville, Tennessee, USA. CD4+ T cells were enriched by magnetic negative selection, after which naive cells were positively selected on CD45RA and the negative fraction was taken as the memory subset. Blood was obtained by leukapheresis, after which PBMCs were separated by Ficoll-Histopaque density gradient centrifugation and cryopreserved in liquid nitrogen vapor phase. Analytical flow cytometry was used to check the purity and quantity of each magnetically sorted T cell population. Genomic DNA was isolated from each sorted fraction and quantified by UV absorbance on a Nanodrop 2000c.

Here the chain combines TRBV5-6 and TRBJ2-1, with 10 bases matching TRBD2. This TCR came from a man aged 18 to 29 in good health. Some clones in this sample may be carry-over from other donors' samples. Input material: naive CD4+ T cells from PBMCs. Interpreted using the paper, the cell subset or site label stands for: CD45RA+ positively selected. This receptor carries the CDR3 CASSPLGLAGEANEQFF. The sequenced DNA: TGTGCCAGCAGCCCCCTCGGGCTAGCGGGAGAGGCCAATGAGCAGTTCTTC.